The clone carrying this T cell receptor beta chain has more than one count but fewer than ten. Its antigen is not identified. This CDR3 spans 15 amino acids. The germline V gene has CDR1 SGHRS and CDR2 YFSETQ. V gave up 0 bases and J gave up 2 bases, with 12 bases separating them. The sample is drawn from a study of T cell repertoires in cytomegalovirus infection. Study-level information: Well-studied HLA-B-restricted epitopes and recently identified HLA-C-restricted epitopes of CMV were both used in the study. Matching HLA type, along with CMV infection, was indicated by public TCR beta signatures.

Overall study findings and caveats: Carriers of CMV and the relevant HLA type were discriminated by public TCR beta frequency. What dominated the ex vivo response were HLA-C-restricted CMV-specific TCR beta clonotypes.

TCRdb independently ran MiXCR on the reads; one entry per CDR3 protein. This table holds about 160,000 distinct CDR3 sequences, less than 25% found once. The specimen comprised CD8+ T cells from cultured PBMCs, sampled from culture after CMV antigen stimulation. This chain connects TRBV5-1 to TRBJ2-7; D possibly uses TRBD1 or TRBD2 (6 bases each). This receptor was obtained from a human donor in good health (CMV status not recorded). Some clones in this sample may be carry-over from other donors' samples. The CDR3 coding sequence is TGCGCCAGCAGCTTGGCTACGGGGGCTCCCTACGAGCAGTACTTC. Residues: CASSLATGAPYEQYF.